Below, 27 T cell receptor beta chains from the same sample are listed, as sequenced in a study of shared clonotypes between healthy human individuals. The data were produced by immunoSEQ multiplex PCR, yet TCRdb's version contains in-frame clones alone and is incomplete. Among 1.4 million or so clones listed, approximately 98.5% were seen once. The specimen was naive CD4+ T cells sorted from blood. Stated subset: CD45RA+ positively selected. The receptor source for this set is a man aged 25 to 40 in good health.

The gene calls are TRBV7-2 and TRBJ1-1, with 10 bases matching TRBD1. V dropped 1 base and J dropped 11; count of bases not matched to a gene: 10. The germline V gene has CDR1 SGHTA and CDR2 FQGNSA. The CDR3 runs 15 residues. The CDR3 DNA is TGTGCCAGCAGCTTAGACTCGACAGGGGGCGGTATGGCTTTCTTT. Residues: CASSLDSTGGGMAFF.

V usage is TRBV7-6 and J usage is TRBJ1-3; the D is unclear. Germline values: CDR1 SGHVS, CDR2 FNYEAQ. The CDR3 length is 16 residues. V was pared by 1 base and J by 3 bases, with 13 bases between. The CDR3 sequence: CASSLGTPGIGNTIYF. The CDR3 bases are TGTGCCAGCAGCTTAGGGACCCCCGGGATTGGAAACACCATATATTTT.

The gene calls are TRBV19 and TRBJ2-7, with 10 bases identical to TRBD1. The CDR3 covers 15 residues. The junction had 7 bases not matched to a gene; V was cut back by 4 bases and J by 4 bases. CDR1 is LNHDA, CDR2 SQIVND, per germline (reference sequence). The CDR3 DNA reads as TGTGCCAGTAGTACCCGGACAGGGGGGAGGTACGAGCAGTACTTC. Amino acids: CASSTRTGGRYEQYF.

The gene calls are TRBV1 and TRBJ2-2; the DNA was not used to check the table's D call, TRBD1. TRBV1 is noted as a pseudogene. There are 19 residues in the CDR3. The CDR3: CTSSQVAPPGQGYTGELFF. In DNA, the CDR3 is TGCACCAGCAGCCAAGTGGCCCCCCCGGGACAGGGTTACACCGGGGAGCTGTTTTTT.

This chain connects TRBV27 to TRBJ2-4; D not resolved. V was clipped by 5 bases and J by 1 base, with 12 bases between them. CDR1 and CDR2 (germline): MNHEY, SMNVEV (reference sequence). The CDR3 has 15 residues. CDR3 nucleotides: TGTGCCAGCAGTCTTAACGGGTGGGCCAAAAACATTCAGTACTTC. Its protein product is CASSLNGWAKNIQYF.

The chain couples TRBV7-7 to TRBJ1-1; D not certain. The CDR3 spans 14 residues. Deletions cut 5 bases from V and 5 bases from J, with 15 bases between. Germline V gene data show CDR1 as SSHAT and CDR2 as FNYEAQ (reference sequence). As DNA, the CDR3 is TGTGCCAGCAGCCCAATCCTTCTGGTTACTGAAGCTTTCTTT. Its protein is CASSPILLVTEAFF.

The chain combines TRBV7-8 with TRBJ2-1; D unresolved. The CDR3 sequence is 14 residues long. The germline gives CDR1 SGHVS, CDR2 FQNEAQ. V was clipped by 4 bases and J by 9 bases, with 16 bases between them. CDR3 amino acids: CASSWVNGEVEQFF. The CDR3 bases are TGTGCCAGCAGCTGGGTTAATGGGGAAGTTGAGCAGTTCTTC. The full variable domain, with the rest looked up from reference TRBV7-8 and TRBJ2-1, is GAGVSQSPRYKVAKRGQDVALRCDPISGHVSLFWYQQALGQGPEFLTYFQNEAQLDKSGLPSDRFFAERPEGSVSTLKIQRTQQEDSAVYLCASSWVNGEVEQFFGPGTRLTVL.

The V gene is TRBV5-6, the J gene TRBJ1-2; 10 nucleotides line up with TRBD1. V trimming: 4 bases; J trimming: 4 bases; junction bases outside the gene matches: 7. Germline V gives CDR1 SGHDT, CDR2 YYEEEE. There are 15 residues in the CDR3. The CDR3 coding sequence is TGTGCCAGCAGCCCGGACAGGGGGGTCGTCTATGGCTACACCTTC. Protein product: CASSPDRGVVYGYTF.

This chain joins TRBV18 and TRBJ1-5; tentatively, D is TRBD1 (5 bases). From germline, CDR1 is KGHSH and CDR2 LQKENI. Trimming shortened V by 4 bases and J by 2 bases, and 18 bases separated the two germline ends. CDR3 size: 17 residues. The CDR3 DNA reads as TGTGCCAGCTCACTCGACCACGGGACGGCTGGCAATCAGCCCCAGCATTTT. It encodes CASSLDHGTAGNQPQHF.

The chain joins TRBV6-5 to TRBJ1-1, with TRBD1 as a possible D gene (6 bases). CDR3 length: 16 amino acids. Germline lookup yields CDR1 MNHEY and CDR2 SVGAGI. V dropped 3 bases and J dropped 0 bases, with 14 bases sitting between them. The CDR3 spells CASSYAPDSLNTEAFF. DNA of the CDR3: TGTGCCAGCAGTTATGCCCCGGACAGCCTGAACACTGAAGCTTTCTTT.

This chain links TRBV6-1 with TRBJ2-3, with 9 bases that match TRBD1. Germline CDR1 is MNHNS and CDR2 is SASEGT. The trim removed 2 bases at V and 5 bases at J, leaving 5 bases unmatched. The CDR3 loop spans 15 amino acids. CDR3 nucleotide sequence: TGTGCCAGCAGTGAACCGGGACAGGGACAAGATACGCAGTATTTT. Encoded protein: CASSEPGQGQDTQYF.

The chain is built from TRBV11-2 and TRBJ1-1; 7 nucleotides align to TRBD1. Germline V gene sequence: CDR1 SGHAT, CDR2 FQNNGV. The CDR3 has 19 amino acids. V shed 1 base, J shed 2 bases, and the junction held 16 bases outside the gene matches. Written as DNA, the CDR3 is TGTGCCAGCAGCTTAGCCTTTACAGGGGCACCTCCATCAAACACTGAAGCTTTCTTT. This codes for CASSLAFTGAPPSNTEAFF.

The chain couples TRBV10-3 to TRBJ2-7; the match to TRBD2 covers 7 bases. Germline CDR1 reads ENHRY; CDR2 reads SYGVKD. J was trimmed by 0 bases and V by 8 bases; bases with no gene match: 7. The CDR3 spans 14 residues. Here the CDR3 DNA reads TGTGCCATCCGACGGACTAGGAGCTCCTACGAGCAGTACTTC. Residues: CAIRRTRSSYEQYF.

CDR3 in DNA: TGTGCCAGCAGCTTAGCTAGCGCCAGCTCCTACAATGAGCAGTTCTTC. This gives the protein CASSLASASSYNEQFF. V and J are TRBV7-8 and TRBJ2-1; D is possibly TRBD2 (5 bases). CDR1 is SGHVS, CDR2 FQNEAQ, per germline. Trimming removed 0 bases from V and 0 bases from J, with 9 bases in between. The CDR3 loop spans 16 amino acids.

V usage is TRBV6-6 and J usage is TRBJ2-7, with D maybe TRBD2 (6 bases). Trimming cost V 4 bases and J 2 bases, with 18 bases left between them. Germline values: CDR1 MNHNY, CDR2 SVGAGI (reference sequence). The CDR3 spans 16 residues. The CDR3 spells CASSSTSDGSAYEQYF. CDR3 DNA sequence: TGTGCCAGCAGTTCCACCTCTGACGGGAGCGCCTACGAGCAGTACTTC.

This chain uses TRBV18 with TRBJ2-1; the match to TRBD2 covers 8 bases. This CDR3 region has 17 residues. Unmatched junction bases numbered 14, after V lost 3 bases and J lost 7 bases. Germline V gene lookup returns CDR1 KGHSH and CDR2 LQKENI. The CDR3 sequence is CASSPTLGAGEGNEQFF. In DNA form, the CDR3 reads TGTGCCAGCTCACCCACCCTAGGAGCGGGAGAAGGGAATGAGCAGTTCTTC.

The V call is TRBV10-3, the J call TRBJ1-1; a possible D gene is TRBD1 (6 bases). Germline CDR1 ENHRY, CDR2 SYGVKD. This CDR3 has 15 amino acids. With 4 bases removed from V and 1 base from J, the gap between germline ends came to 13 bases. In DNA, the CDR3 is TGTGCCATCAGTGTGGTCAGGGGAGCGAACACTGAAGCTTTCTTT. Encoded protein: CAISVVRGANTEAFF.

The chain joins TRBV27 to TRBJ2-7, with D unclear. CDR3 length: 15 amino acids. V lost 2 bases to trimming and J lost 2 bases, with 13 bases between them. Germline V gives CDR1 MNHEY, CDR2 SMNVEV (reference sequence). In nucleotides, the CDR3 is TGTGCCAGCAGTTTAAAGGGATGGGTAGCCTACGAGCAGTACTTC. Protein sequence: CASSLKGWVAYEQYF.

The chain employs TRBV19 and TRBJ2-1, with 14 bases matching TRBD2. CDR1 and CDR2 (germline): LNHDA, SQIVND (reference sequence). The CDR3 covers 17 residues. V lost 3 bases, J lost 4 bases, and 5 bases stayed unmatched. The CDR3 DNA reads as TGTGCCAGTAGTATTGGGACTAGCGGGAGTTCTTACAATGAGCAGTTCTTC. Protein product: CASSIGTSGSSYNEQFF.

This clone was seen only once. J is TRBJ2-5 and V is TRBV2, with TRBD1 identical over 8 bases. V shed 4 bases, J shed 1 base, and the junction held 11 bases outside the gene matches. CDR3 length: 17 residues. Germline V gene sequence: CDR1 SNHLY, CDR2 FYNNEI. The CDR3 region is CASSVSIRGQPQETQYF. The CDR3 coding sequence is TGTGCCAGCAGTGTTAGCATCAGGGGGCAACCCCAAGAGACCCAGTACTTC.

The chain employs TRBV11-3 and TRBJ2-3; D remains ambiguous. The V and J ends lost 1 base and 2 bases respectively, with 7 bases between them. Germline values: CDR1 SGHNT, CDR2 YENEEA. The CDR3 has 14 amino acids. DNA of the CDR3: TGTGCCAGCAGCTTAGGCCTAAACACAGATACGCAGTATTTT. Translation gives CASSLGLNTDTQYF.

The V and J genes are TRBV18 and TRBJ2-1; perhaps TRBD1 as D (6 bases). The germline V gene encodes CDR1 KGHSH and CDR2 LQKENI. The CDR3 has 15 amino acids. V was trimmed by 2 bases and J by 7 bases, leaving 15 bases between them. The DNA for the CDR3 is TGTGCCAGCTCACCAATTTCAGGGGTGGGGAATGAGCAGTTCTTC. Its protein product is CASSPISGVGNEQFF.

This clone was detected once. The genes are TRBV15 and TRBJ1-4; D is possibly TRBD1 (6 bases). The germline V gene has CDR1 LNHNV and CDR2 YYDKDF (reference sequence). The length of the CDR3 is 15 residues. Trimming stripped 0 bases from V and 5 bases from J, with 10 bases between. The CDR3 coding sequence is TGTGCCACCAGCAGAGATCCAGGGGTCAATGAAAAACTGTTTTTT. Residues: CATSRDPGVNEKLFF.

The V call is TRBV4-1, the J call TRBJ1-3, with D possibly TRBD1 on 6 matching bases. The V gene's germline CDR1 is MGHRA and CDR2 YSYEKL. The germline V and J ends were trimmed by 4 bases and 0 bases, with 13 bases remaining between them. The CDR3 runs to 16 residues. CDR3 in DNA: TGCGCCAGCAGCCGCCAAAGGGACACCTCTGGAAACACCATATATTTT. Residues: CASSRQRDTSGNTIYF.

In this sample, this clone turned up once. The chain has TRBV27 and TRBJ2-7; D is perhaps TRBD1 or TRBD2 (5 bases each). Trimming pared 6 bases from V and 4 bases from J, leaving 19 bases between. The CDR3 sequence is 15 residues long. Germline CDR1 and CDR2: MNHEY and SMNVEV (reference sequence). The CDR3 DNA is TGTGCCAGCAGCCACTCTCGTGGCAGGGAGTACGAGCAGTACTTC. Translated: CASSHSRGREYEQYF.

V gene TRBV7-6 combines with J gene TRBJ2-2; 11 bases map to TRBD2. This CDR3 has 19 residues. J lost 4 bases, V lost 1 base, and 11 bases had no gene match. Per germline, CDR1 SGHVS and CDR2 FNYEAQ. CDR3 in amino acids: CASSLDYTSGRRATGELFF. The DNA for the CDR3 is TGTGCCAGCAGCTTAGACTATACTAGCGGGAGACGTGCCACCGGGGAGCTGTTTTTT.

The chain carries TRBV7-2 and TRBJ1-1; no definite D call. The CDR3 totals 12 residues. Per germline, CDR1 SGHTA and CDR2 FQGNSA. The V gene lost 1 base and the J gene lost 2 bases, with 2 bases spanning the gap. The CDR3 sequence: CASSLDNTEAFF. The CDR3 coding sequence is TGTGCCAGCAGCTTAGATAACACTGAAGCTTTCTTT. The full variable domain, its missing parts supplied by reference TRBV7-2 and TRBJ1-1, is GAGVSQSPSNKVTEKGKDVELRCDPISGHTALYWYRQSLGQGLEFLIYFQGNSAPDKSGLPSDRFSAERTGGSVSTLTIQRTQQEDSAVYLCASSLDNTEAFFGQGTRLTVV.